Listed here are 20 T cell receptor beta chains from one sample, sequenced in a study of blood T cell repertoires in COVID-19. Assay: immunoSEQ multiplex PCR; the TCRdb copy retains only in-frame clones and omits some. This sample has 250,000 to 300,000 clones; about four fifths occur once, and the top ten carry around 2.9%. Sequencing was carried out using peripheral blood. These receptors came from a woman in her fifties or sixties with active or convalescent COVID-19.

This clone has a single count. The gene calls are TRBV19 and TRBJ1-3; D ambiguous. This CDR3 comprises 15 residues. The germline V gene has CDR1 LNHDA and CDR2 SQIVND (reference sequence). Trimming left V 7 bases short and J 0 bases short, with 13 bases between. This CDR3 reads CASTLGSSSGNTIYF. In DNA, the CDR3 is TGTGCCAGTACCCTGGGGAGTTCCTCTGGAAACACCATATATTTT. Using reference TRBV19 and TRBJ1-3 for the parts outside the CDR3, the full variable domain is DGGITQSPKYLFRKEGQNVTLSCEQNLNHDAMYWYRQDPGQGLRLIYYSQIVNDFQKGDIAEGYSVSREKKESFPLTVTSAQKNPTAFYLCASTLGSSSGNTIYFGEGSWLTVV.

This clone was detected a few times. The CDR3 coding sequence is TGTGCCAGCAGCAATTCAGGGGGCGCCCACGAGCAGTACTTC. Translation gives CASSNSGGAHEQYF. The gene calls are TRBV2 and TRBJ2-7, with TRBD1 matching 8 bases. V gave up 6 bases and J gave up 5 bases; unmatched junction bases: 9. The germline V gene encodes CDR1 SNHLY and CDR2 FYNNEI. The CDR3 contains 14 residues.

The V gene is TRBV28, the J gene TRBJ1-6; D possibly corresponds to TRBD1 (6 bases). The CDR3 has 15 amino acids. Germline assignment: CDR1 MDHEN and CDR2 SYDVKM. Trimming took 6 bases from V and 7 from J, leaving 16 bases between them. This CDR3 is CASRPGSRGNSPLHF. The CDR3 region has the DNA TGTGCCAGCAGACCGGGCTCTAGGGGGAATTCACCCCTCCACTTT. The variable domain in full, completed from reference TRBV28 and TRBJ1-6, reads DVKVTQSSRYLVKRTGEKVFLECVQDMDHENMFWYRQDPGLGLRLIYFSYDVKMKEKGDIPEGYSVSREKKERFSLILESASTNQTSMYLCASRPGSRGNSPLHFGNGTRLTVT.

This chain uses TRBV12-5 with TRBJ1-5; D remains unclear. Germline values: CDR1 LGHNT, CDR2 FRNRAP. The CDR3 runs to 17 residues. Trimming took off 2 bases at V and 3 bases at J, with 17 bases between the two ends. CDR3 amino acids: CASGLTSYRGSNQPQHF. CDR3 sequence (DNA): TGTGCTAGTGGTTTGACCAGTTATAGAGGGTCCAATCAGCCCCAGCATTTT. The complete variable domain, with remaining parts taken from reference TRBV12-5 and TRBJ1-5, reads DARVTQTPRHKVTEMGQEVTMRCQPILGHNTVFWYRQTMMQGLELLAYFRNRAPLDDSGMPKDRFSAEMPDATLATLKIQPSEPRDSAVYFCASGLTSYRGSNQPQHFGDGTRLSIL.

The CDR3 nucleotides read TGTGCCAGCAGTGCAAAGGGACAGGGGAACACTGAAGCTTTCTTT. Protein sequence: CASSAKGQGNTEAFF. The chain couples TRBV25-1 to TRBJ1-1, with 9 bases identical to TRBD1. Germline-derived CDR1 and CDR2 are MGHDK and SYGVNS. Trimming removed 4 bases from V and 1 base from J; junction bases left unmatched: 4. CDR3 length: 15 amino acids.

V and J are TRBV9 and TRBJ2-6; TRBD1 matches at 7 bases. Per the germline V gene, CDR1 is SGDLS and CDR2 is YYNGEE. The CDR3 is 20 amino acids. The ends lost 0 bases at V and 2 bases at J; junction bases unmatched: 14. The chain's CDR3 is CASSVGFFDRVQPGANVLTF. The CDR3 bases are TGTGCCAGCAGCGTAGGTTTTTTCGACAGGGTACAGCCTGGGGCCAACGTCCTGACTTTC.

The rearrangement uses TRBV6-2 or TRBV6-3 and TRBJ1-4; D gene uncertain. The V and J ends lost 3 bases and 7 bases respectively, with 12 bases between them. The CDR3 contains 14 residues. Germline CDR1 reads MNHEY; CDR2 reads SVGEGT. The CDR3 here is CASSYSGSGEKLFF. CDR3 nucleotide sequence: TGTGCCAGCAGTTATTCAGGCTCTGGTGAAAAACTGTTTTTT.

This clone was observed a single time. The chain recombines TRBV7-3 with TRBJ2-2, with TRBD2 matching 7 bases. This CDR3 has 18 residues. CDR1 is SGHTA, CDR2 FQGTGA, per germline. V trimming: 4 bases; J trimming: 5 bases; junction bases outside the gene matches: 16. CDR3 sequence: CASSSPTRGTTATGELFF. The DNA for the CDR3 is TGTGCCAGCAGCTCACCTACACGGGGGACTACAGCGACCGGGGAGCTGTTTTTT.

This clone was seen a few times. This rearrangement joins TRBV10-3 to TRBJ1-2; 7 nucleotides agree with TRBD1. The germline V gene encodes CDR1 ENHRY and CDR2 SYGVKD. The V gene end was trimmed by 2 bases and the J gene end by 7 bases; junction bases not matched to a gene: 16. CDR3 length equals 17 residues. The CDR3 protein is CAISETVKTGTAPGYTF. In DNA, the CDR3 is TGTGCCATCAGTGAGACGGTGAAGACAGGGACTGCCCCTGGCTACACCTTC.

This clone was found once. This chain uses TRBV7-2 with TRBJ1-1; D call uncertain. This CDR3 is 14 amino acids long. Germline CDR1 and CDR2: SGHTA and FQGNSA. The V and J ends lost 5 bases and 3 bases respectively, with 13 bases between them. The CDR3 protein is CASSPRTEHTEAFF. The DNA of the CDR3 is TGTGCCAGCAGCCCCCGGACTGAACACACTGAAGCTTTCTTT. The full variable domain, completed using reference TRBV7-2 and TRBJ1-1, is GAGVSQSPSNKVTEKGKDVELRCDPISGHTALYWYRQSLGQGLEFLIYFQGNSAPDKSGLPSDRFSAERTGGSVSTLTIQRTQQEDSAVYLCASSPRTEHTEAFFGQGTRLTVV.

The V call is TRBV9, the J call TRBJ1-6, with TRBD1 matching 8 bases. CDR3 length equals 16 residues. With V trimmed by 4 bases and J by 3 bases, 6 bases remained unmatched. The V gene's germline CDR1 is SGDLS and CDR2 YYNGEE. The CDR3 sequence: CASSPYRGDYNSPLHF. As DNA, the CDR3 is TGTGCCAGCAGCCCCTACAGGGGGGACTATAATTCACCCCTCCACTTT.

This clone was counted a few times. This chain links TRBV7-9 with TRBJ2-1; 8 bases are shared with TRBD1. Per germline, CDR1 SEHNR and CDR2 FQNEAQ (reference sequence). The CDR3 runs to 14 residues. Trimming at V came to 4 bases and at J to 10 bases, leaving 9 bases not matched to a gene. CDR3 protein: CASSSGTGQWEQFF. In nucleotides, the CDR3 is TGTGCCAGCAGCTCCGGGACAGGTCAATGGGAGCAGTTCTTC.

The rearrangement links TRBV4-2 to TRBJ1-5, with D perhaps matching TRBD1 (6 bases). CDR3 length: 18 amino acids. Germline V CDR1 and CDR2: LGHNA, YNFKEQ. Between the trimmed V and J ends, which lost 0 bases and 0 bases, there was a span of 15 bases. CDR3 protein: CASSQEDSLPFSNQPQHF. CDR3 in DNA: TGTGCCAGCAGCCAAGAGGACAGCCTCCCATTTAGCAATCAGCCCCAGCATTTT.

The V call is TRBV11-2, the J call TRBJ2-3; 7 bases line up with TRBD1. This CDR3 has 14 residues. The V gene end was trimmed by 6 bases and the J gene end by 4 bases; junction bases not matched to a gene: 7. Germline assignment: CDR1 SGHAT and CDR2 FQNNGV. The CDR3 sequence: CASRDGTASDTQYF. As DNA, the CDR3 is TGTGCCAGCAGAGACGGGACAGCCTCAGATACGCAGTATTTT.

CDR3 nucleotides: TGTGCCAGTAGTATTTCGGGACAGGGGTTGCATGGCTACACCTTC. Protein sequence: CASSISGQGLHGYTF. The chain has TRBV19 and TRBJ1-2; 10 nucleotides line up with TRBD1. The V segment lost 3 bases and the J segment 6 bases; nucleotides outside the gene matches: 7. The CDR3 sequence is 15 residues long. CDR1 is LNHDA, CDR2 SQIVND, per germline (reference sequence). The full variable domain, with the rest looked up from reference TRBV19 and TRBJ1-2, is DGGITQSPKYLFRKEGQNVTLSCEQNLNHDAMYWYRQDPGQGLRLIYYSQIVNDFQKGDIAEGYSVSREKKESFPLTVTSAQKNPTAFYLCASSISGQGLHGYTFGSGTRLTVV.

The chain links TRBV2 to TRBJ2-1, with D possibly being TRBD2 (5 bases). The CDR3 covers 15 residues. Trimming shortened V by 7 bases and J by 9 bases, and 22 bases separated the two germline ends. Germline CDR1 and CDR2: SNHLY and FYNNEI. The CDR3 bases are TGTGCCAGCACCTATGCCAAGCGGACCGGTAGTGAGCAGTTCTTC. Encoded protein: CASTYAKRTGSEQFF. Variable domain in full (rest from reference TRBV2 and TRBJ2-1): EPEVTQTPSHQVTQMGQEVILRCVPISNHLYFYWYRQILGQKVEFLVSFYNNEISEKSEIFDDQFSVERPDGSNFTLKIRSTKLEDSAMYFCASTYAKRTGSEQFFGPGTRLTVL.

V usage is TRBV29-1 and J usage is TRBJ1-1, with D maybe TRBD1 (6 bases). Germline V gene lookup returns CDR1 SQVTM and CDR2 ANQGSEA. V was trimmed by 4 bases and J by 4 bases, leaving 10 bases between them. The length of the CDR3 is 12 residues. The CDR3 region has the DNA TGCAGCGTTGGGGGCAGGGGCACTGAAGCTTTCTTT. Protein product: CSVGGRGTEAFF.

The rearrangement uses TRBV7-6 and TRBJ2-2, with 12 bases lining up with TRBD2. After removal of 1 base from V and 3 bases from J, the junction contained 6 bases not matched to a gene. CDR3 size: 18 residues. The germline CDR1 and CDR2 sequences are SGHVS and FNYEAQ. The CDR3 reads CASSLDSSGGADTGELFF. CDR3 coding DNA: TGTGCCAGCAGCTTAGATTCTAGCGGGGGGGCCGACACCGGGGAGCTGTTTTTT.

The V gene is TRBV4-1, the J gene TRBJ2-2; D gene unclear. CDR3 length equals 15 residues. The V end was cut by 6 bases, the J end by 11 bases, with 22 bases between. CDR1 is MGHRA and CDR2 is YSYEKL in the germline V gene. CDR3: CASSTTPDGVPELFF. CDR3 nucleotides: TGCGCCAGCAGTACTACACCCGACGGAGTCCCTGAGCTGTTTTTT.

This clone was counted only a few times. This chain links TRBV7-9 with TRBJ1-4; no clear D. V lost 5 bases and J 3 bases, leaving 10 bases between the germline ends. Germline V gives CDR1 SEHNR, CDR2 FQNEAQ (reference sequence). The CDR3 contains 14 residues. CDR3: CASSPGRSNEKLFF. The DNA of the CDR3 is TGTGCCAGCAGCCCGGGGAGGTCTAATGAAAAACTGTTTTTT.